The clone carrying this TCR beta chain was observed at least ten times. Antigen: not known. These data are taken from a study of CD8 T cells in ankylosing spondylitis. Study findings and constraints: Within matched ankylosing spondylitis synovial fluid, disease-linked clones were reportedly significantly enriched. Earlier studies detected some motif variants in reactive arthritis synovial fluid and blood. What appeared characteristic of ankylosing spondylitis blood was a TCR beta motif of several highly homologous variants.

Generation of TCR beta libraries employed quantitative 5'-RACE incorporating molecular barcodes. MiXCR was run by TCRdb on the 5' RACE reads, yielding one entry per CDR3 protein. Of about 240,000 distinct CDR3 sequences listed, over 8.5% are singletons. The CDR3 loop spans 14 amino acids. After removal of 6 bases from V and 3 bases from J, the junction contained 4 bases not matched to a gene. In germline, CDR1 is SGHAT, CDR2 FQNNGV. The chain carries TRBV11-2 and TRBJ2-2, with 7 bases identical to TRBD2. Input material: blood, either unsorted or a sorted T cell fraction (not recorded which). This receptor was identified in a male donor with ankylosing spondylitis or in good health (not recorded which). For the CDR3, the DNA is TGTGCCAGCAGTTGGGCGGGGGACACCGGGGAGCTGTTTTTT. This codes for CASSWAGDTGELFF.